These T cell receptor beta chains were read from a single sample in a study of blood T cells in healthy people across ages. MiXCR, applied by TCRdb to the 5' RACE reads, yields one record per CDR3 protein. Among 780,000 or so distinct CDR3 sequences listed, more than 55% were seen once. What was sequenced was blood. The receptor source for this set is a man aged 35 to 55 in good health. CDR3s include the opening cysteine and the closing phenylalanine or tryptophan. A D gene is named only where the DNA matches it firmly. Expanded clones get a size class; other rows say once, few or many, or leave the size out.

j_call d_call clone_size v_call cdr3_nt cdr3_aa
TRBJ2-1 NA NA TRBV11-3 TGTGCCAGCAGCCCACGAGGGGGCAATGAGCAGTTCTTC CASSPRGGNEQFF
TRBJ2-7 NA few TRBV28 TGTGCCAGCAGTTTACCCCAAACCCCTCGGGCCTACTACGAGCAGTACTTC CASSLPQTPRAYYEQYF
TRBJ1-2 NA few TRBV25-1 TGTGCCAGCAGTGACCCATCCTGGGACGTTTCTCACGGCTACACCTTC CASSDPSWDVSHGYTF
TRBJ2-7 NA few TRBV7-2 TGTGCCAGCAGCTTAGCAGGGGGACCAACCTTCTCCTACGAGCAGTACTTC CASSLAGGPTFSYEQYF
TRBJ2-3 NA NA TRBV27 TGTGCCAGCAGTTTATCGTGGGGGATCACAGATACGCAGTATTTT CASSLSWGITDTQYF
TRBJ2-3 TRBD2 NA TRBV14 TGTGCCAGCAGCCAGCATAGCGGGGTACTCGCAGATACGCAGTATTTT CASSQHSGVLADTQYF
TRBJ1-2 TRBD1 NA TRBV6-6 TGTGCCAGTACCGGGACAGCCTATGGCTACACCTTC CASTGTAYGYTF
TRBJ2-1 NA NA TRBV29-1 TGCAGCGTTGAGGCGGTCTCCTGGATATCCTACAATGAGCAGTTCTTC CSVEAVSWISYNEQFF
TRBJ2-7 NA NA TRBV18 TGTGCCAGCTCACCGCGACGCTCCTACGAGCAGTACTTC CASSPRRSYEQYF
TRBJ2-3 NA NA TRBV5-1 TGCGCCAGCAGCTTGGATCGGGGATTGGGAGATACGCAGTATTTT CASSLDRGLGDTQYF
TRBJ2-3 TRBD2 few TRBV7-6 TGTGCCAGCAGCTTGGGACTAGCCCAGCCCACAGATACGCAGTATTTT CASSLGLAQPTDTQYF